A single sample is the source of the 26 T cell receptor beta chains below, sequenced in a study of T cells in Graves' hyperthyroidism and ophthalmopathy. Amplification of TCR beta CDR3 regions was performed using RNA transcripts as template. First-round RT-PCR of the TCR CDR3 relied on the HTBI primer set. MiXCR was run by TCRdb on the multiplex PCR reads, yielding one entry per CDR3 protein. The sample carries roughly 280,000 distinct CDR3 sequences, roughly 22% recorded once. Sequencing used blood. The receptors were gathered from a young man with Graves' ophthalmopathy.

The chain uses TRBV18 and TRBJ2-3; 10 nucleotides agree with TRBD2. The CDR3 covers 16 residues. Germline V CDR1 and CDR2: KGHSH, LQKENI. With V trimmed by 2 bases and J by 6 bases, 8 bases remained unmatched. The CDR3 spells CASSPRAGGRQDTQYF. The CDR3 DNA reads TGTGCCAGCTCACCAAGAGCGGGAGGGCGTCAGGATACGCAGTATTTT.

This clonotype was found many times. V usage is TRBV3-1 and J usage is TRBJ2-1, with D possibly TRBD2 on 7 matching bases. CDR3 length equals 14 residues. Trimming cost V 5 bases and J 5 bases, with 13 bases left between them. Germline loops: CDR1 LGHDT, CDR2 YNNKEL (reference sequence). CDR3 DNA: TGTGCCAGCAGCTGGGGGGGGCAAAACAATGAGCAGTTCTTC. Translated, it gives CASSWGGQNNEQFF.

This clonotype occurred a few times. CDR3 DNA: TGCAGTGCTAGATCCCTGGGGGGGACCCAGGATGAAAAACTGTTTTTT. It encodes CSARSLGGTQDEKLFF. The chain carries TRBV20-1 and TRBJ1-4; a possible D gene is TRBD1 (5 bases). This CDR3 region has 16 residues. Trimming shortened V by 2 bases and J by 6 bases, and 19 bases separated the two germline ends. Germline loops: CDR1 DFQATT, CDR2 SNEGSKA (reference sequence).

This clonotype was counted ten times or more. The chain is built from TRBV18 and TRBJ1-1; 7 bases match TRBD1. The CDR3 is 16 residues long. Per germline, CDR1 KGHSH and CDR2 LQKENI. With V trimmed by 3 bases and J by 5 bases, 12 bases remained unmatched. The CDR3 reads CASSPGDSRGKTEAFF. The CDR3 DNA reads as TGTGCCAGCTCACCGGGGGACAGCCGGGGAAAGACTGAAGCTTTCTTT. The full variable domain, in which reference TRBV18 and TRBJ1-1 provide the parts outside the CDR3, is NAGVMQNPRHLVRRRGQEARLRCSPMKGHSHVYWYRQLPEEGLKFMVYLQKENIIDESGMPKERFSAEFPKEGPSILRIQQVVRGDSAAYFCASSPGDSRGKTEAFFGQGTRLTVV.

V gene TRBV10-3 combines with J gene TRBJ2-1; 11 bases fit TRBD2. CDR1 and CDR2 (germline): ENHRY, SYGVKD. The CDR3 has 14 residues. V shed 4 bases, J shed 8 bases, and the junction held 4 bases outside the gene matches. The CDR3 DNA reads TGTGCCATCAGTGTCCTAGCGGGAGGTGATGAGCAGTTCTTC. It encodes CAISVLAGGDEQFF.

This clonotype was counted between two and nine times. The chain has TRBV10-3 and TRBJ2-7; perhaps TRBD1 as D (5 bases). V dropped 5 bases and J dropped 3 bases, with 14 bases sitting between them. Germline V CDR1 and CDR2: ENHRY, SYGVKD. The CDR3 is 14 amino acids. CDR3 coding DNA: TGTGCCATCAGTCTCACCAGGGAAGGCTACGAGCAGTACTTC. Protein sequence: CAISLTREGYEQYF.

The chain joins TRBV6-1 to TRBJ1-5, with a possible D match to TRBD1 (6 bases). The CDR3 has 15 residues. V lost 3 bases and J lost 6, with 15 bases in between. Germline assignment: CDR1 MNHNS and CDR2 SASEGT. The CDR3 DNA sequence: TGTGCCAGCAGTGATCCCCGCAGGGGAGGTCAGCCCCAGCATTTT. Its protein product is CASSDPRRGGQPQHF.

In its sample, this clonotype was seen many times. V and J are TRBV12-3 or TRBV12-4 and TRBJ2-1; 7 bases align to TRBD1. This CDR3 spans 15 amino acids. J lost 0 bases, V lost 6 bases, and 5 bases had no gene match. CDR3 region: CASSLTGRSYNEQFF. Here the CDR3 DNA reads TGTGCCAGCAGCCTGACAGGGCGCTCCTACAATGAGCAGTTCTTC.

This clonotype has just a few counts. The rearrangement joins TRBV20-1 to TRBJ2-7; 8 bases are shared with TRBD2. With 0 bases clipped from V and 4 bases from J, the junction kept 5 bases outside the gene matches. CDR1 and CDR2 (germline): DFQATT, SNEGSKA (reference sequence). The CDR3 contains 14 residues. Here the CDR3 DNA reads TGCAGTGCTAGAGACGGGGGGGGCCTTTACGAGCAGTACTTC. It specifies CSARDGGGLYEQYF.

This clonotype was found many times. CDR3 protein: CSARDRGQGRYEQYF. The CDR3 region has the DNA TGCAGTGCTAGAGATCGGGGACAAGGGCGCTACGAGCAGTACTTC. The chain is built from TRBV20-1 and TRBJ2-7; possible D gene TRBD1, 6 bases. From germline, CDR1 is DFQATT and CDR2 SNEGSKA (reference sequence). There are 15 residues in the CDR3. Trimming removed 0 bases from V and 3 bases from J, with 15 bases in between.

V gene TRBV9 combines with J gene TRBJ2-3; a weak D match, TRBD2 (6 bases). This CDR3 contains 14 residues. The V gene lost 0 bases and the J gene lost 5 bases, with 10 bases spanning the gap. Germline V lookup: CDR1 SGDLS, CDR2 YYNGEE. The CDR3 bases are TGTGCCAGCAGCGTAGGGGACTCAATAGATACGCAGTATTTT. It is translated as CASSVGDSIDTQYF.

The CDR3 DNA follows: TGTGCCAGCAGCTTAGACCACGGGACTCGCTGGGGCAATCAGCCCCAGCATTTT. Translation: CASSLDHGTRWGNQPQHF. The chain is built from TRBV7-9 and TRBJ1-5; tentatively, D is TRBD1 (5 bases). The CDR3 extends over 18 amino acids. Germline CDR1 is SEHNR and CDR2 is FQNEAQ (reference sequence). V lost 1 base and J lost 2, with 18 bases in between.

At least ten counts were recorded for this clonotype. The chain has TRBV2 and TRBJ2-3; 7 bases are shared with TRBD2. The CDR3 runs to 14 residues. The V and J ends lost 6 bases and 2 bases, in that order; junction bases with no gene match: 5. Germline CDR1 SNHLY, CDR2 FYNNEI. The CDR3 DNA reads as TGTGCCAGCAGCGAGCTAGCGGTCACAGATACGCAGTATTTT. Translation gives CASSELAVTDTQYF. Drawing the rest from reference TRBV2 and TRBJ2-3, the complete variable domain is EPEVTQTPSHQVTQMGQEVILRCVPISNHLYFYWYRQILGQKVEFLVSFYNNEISEKSEIFDDQFSVERPDGSNFTLKIRSTKLEDSAMYFCASSELAVTDTQYFGPGTRLTVL.

The chain uses TRBV13 and TRBJ2-2; TRBD2 matches at 14 bases. The V segment lost 5 bases and the J segment 4 bases; nucleotides outside the gene matches: 12. The CDR3 runs 19 residues. Germline V lookup: CDR1 PRHDT, CDR2 FYEKMQ (reference sequence). In nucleotides, the CDR3 is TGTGCCAGCAGCCATCCCCCGGGACTAGCGGGAGAGGTCACCGGGGAGCTGTTTTTT. It is translated as CASSHPPGLAGEVTGELFF.

The V call is TRBV24-1, the J call TRBJ2-7, with TRBD2 matching over 9 bases. The CDR3 is 15 residues long. Germline CDR1 is KGHDR and CDR2 is SFDVKD. V shed 2 bases, J shed 7 bases, and the junction held 8 bases outside the gene matches. The CDR3 sequence: CATSDSRTGLAEQYF. The DNA of the CDR3 is TGTGCCACCAGTGATTCCCGCACCGGACTAGCGGAGCAGTACTTC.

Only a few counts were recorded for this clonotype. The rearrangement joins TRBV7-2 to TRBJ1-2; 7 bases align to TRBD1. CDR1 is SGHTA, CDR2 FQGNSA, per germline. V was pared by 4 bases and J by 6 bases, with 8 bases of the junction left unmatched. The CDR3 covers 14 residues. Written as DNA, the CDR3 is TGTGCCAGCAGCTCCGTGACAGGGCGCGATGGCTACACCTTC. It encodes CASSSVTGRDGYTF.

The V call is TRBV2, the J call TRBJ1-1; D is uncertain. V lost 6 bases and J lost 3, with 14 bases in between. Germline values: CDR1 SNHLY, CDR2 FYNNEI. This CDR3 has 14 residues. The CDR3 reads CASSLLFTDTEAFF. The CDR3 coding sequence is TGTGCCAGCAGCCTACTCTTCACCGACACTGAAGCTTTCTTT.

The gene calls are TRBV7-9 and TRBJ2-2; 9 bases fit TRBD2. CDR3 size: 17 residues. Trimming at V came to 4 bases and at J to 6 bases, leaving 12 bases not matched to a gene. Germline loops: CDR1 SEHNR, CDR2 FQNEAQ (reference sequence). CDR3 sequence reads: CASSSSSGGRAPGELFF. Written as DNA, the CDR3 is TGTGCCAGCAGCTCGTCCTCGGGCGGGAGGGCCCCCGGGGAGCTGTTTTTT.

This clonotype was counted a few times. The chain couples TRBV27 to TRBJ1-5; no reliable D call. Germline-derived CDR1 and CDR2 are MNHEY and SMNVEV (reference sequence). Trimming shortened V by 3 bases and J by 1 base, and 10 bases separated the two germline ends. This CDR3 is 15 amino acids long. CDR3 coding DNA: TGTGCCAGCAGTTTCTCGGTTTTGAGCAATCAGCCCCAGCATTTT. The encoded protein is CASSFSVLSNQPQHF.

The chain joins TRBV6-1 to TRBJ2-4; D is undetermined. Trimming stripped 6 bases from V and 8 bases from J, with 11 bases between. The CDR3 contains 12 residues. Germline CDR1 and CDR2: MNHNS and SASEGT. This CDR3 reads CASRREDHIQYF. In nucleotides, the CDR3 is TGTGCCAGCAGGAGAGAAGACCACATTCAGTACTTC.

CDR3 nucleotide sequence: TGTGCCAGCAGTTACAAGGGGCTCAACACCGGGGAGCTGTTTTTT. Amino acid sequence: CASSYKGLNTGELFF. The rearrangement links TRBV6-6 to TRBJ2-2, with D perhaps TRBD1 (5 bases). Between the trimmed V and J ends, which lost 2 bases and 2 bases, there was a span of 9 bases. Germline V gives CDR1 MNHNY, CDR2 SVGAGI (reference sequence). The CDR3 contains 15 residues.

This clonotype occurred many times. The chain combines TRBV11-2 with TRBJ2-1, with D perhaps matching TRBD1 or TRBD2 (5 bases each). Germline V CDR1 and CDR2: SGHAT, FQNNGV. The CDR3 extends over 15 amino acids. The V and J ends lost 5 bases and 1 base respectively, with 12 bases between them. Written as DNA, the CDR3 is TGTGCCAGCAGCCCGTGGGGCGGGTCCTACAATGAGCAGTTCTTC. Amino acid sequence: CASSPWGGSYNEQFF.

J is TRBJ2-3 and V is TRBV25-1, with 10 bases that match TRBD2. The J segment lost 2 bases and the V segment lost 2 bases, leaving 1 base of the junction unmatched. The CDR3 totals 15 residues. Germline V gene lookup returns CDR1 MGHDK and CDR2 SYGVNS. The CDR3 nucleotides read TGTGCCAGCAGTGAACTAGCGGGGGACACAGATACGCAGTATTTT. This codes for CASSELAGDTDTQYF.

This clonotype was detected many times. This chain links TRBV28 with TRBJ1-5; unclear D gene. CDR1 and CDR2 from the germline V gene are MDHEN and SYDVKM. The V gene lost 3 bases and the J gene lost 4 bases, with 10 bases spanning the gap. The CDR3 runs to 14 residues. CDR3 loop: CASSFGQVNQPQHF. CDR3 nucleotides: TGTGCCAGCAGTTTCGGCCAAGTTAATCAGCCCCAGCATTTT.

The chain couples TRBV28 to TRBJ1-5; 7 bases are a match to TRBD1. The CDR3 length is 15 residues. V shed 5 bases and J 2 bases; nucleotides not matched to a gene: 6. The germline gives CDR1 MDHEN, CDR2 SYDVKM. The CDR3 loop is CASSTQGGGNQPQHF. As DNA, the CDR3 is TGTGCCAGCAGTACTCAGGGGGGAGGCAATCAGCCCCAGCATTTT.

This clonotype was recorded a few times. The rearrangement links TRBV16 to TRBJ1-2; D gene unclear. The CDR3 totals 14 residues. V lost 1 base to trimming and J lost 4 bases, with 10 bases between them. Germline loops: CDR1 KGHSY, CDR2 FQNENV. CDR3 in DNA: TGTGCCAGCAGCCAATATTCCCAGGTCTATGGCTACACCTTC. Amino acids: CASSQYSQVYGYTF.